This TCR beta chain was retrieved from a study of CD8 T cells in ankylosing spondylitis. Notes on the study in general: Previous work reported some of these motif variants in the synovial fluid and blood of reactive arthritis. A motif of 7 to 9 highly homologous TCR beta variants was seen as apparently characteristic of ankylosing spondylitis blood. Clones that were linked to disease were CD8+ and were relatively rare in peripheral blood.

With regard to this clonotype: Its specificity is not known.

The CDR3 is 12 amino acids. Germline V gene lookup returns CDR1 GTSNPN and CDR2 SVGIG (reference sequence). Trimming left V 0 bases short and J 6 bases short, with 9 bases between. As the method for making TCR beta libraries, quantitative 5'-RACE with molecular barcodes was used. Using its own MiXCR run on the 5' RACE reads, TCRdb lists one record per CDR3 protein. The profile shows about 350,000 distinct CDR3 sequences, 20% to 25% of them singletons. The rearrangement links TRBV30 to TRBJ2-7; a weak D match, TRBD1 (6 bases). The clonotype was recovered from a male donor with ankylosing spondylitis or in good health (not recorded which). Sequenced: blood, either unsorted or a sorted T cell fraction (not recorded which). The CDR3 nucleotides read TGTGCCTGGAGTGTACAGGGTACCGAGCAGTACTTC. Translation gives CAWSVQGTEQYF.